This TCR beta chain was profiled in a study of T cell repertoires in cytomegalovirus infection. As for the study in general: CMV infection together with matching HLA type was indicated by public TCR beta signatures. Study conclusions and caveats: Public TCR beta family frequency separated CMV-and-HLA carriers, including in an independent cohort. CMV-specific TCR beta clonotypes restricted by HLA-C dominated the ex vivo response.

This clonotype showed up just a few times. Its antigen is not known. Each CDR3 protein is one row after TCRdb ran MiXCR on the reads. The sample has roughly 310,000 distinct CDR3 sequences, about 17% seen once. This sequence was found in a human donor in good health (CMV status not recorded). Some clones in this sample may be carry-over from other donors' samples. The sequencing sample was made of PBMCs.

This CDR3 reads CATSHPYEQYF. CDR3 nucleotide sequence: TGTGCCACCAGTCACCCCTACGAGCAGTACTTC. The chain combines TRBV24-1 with TRBJ2-7, with D unclear. Germline values: CDR1 KGHDR, CDR2 SFDVKD. The CDR3 length is 11 residues. Trimming took off 6 bases at V and 2 bases at J, with 4 bases between the two ends.